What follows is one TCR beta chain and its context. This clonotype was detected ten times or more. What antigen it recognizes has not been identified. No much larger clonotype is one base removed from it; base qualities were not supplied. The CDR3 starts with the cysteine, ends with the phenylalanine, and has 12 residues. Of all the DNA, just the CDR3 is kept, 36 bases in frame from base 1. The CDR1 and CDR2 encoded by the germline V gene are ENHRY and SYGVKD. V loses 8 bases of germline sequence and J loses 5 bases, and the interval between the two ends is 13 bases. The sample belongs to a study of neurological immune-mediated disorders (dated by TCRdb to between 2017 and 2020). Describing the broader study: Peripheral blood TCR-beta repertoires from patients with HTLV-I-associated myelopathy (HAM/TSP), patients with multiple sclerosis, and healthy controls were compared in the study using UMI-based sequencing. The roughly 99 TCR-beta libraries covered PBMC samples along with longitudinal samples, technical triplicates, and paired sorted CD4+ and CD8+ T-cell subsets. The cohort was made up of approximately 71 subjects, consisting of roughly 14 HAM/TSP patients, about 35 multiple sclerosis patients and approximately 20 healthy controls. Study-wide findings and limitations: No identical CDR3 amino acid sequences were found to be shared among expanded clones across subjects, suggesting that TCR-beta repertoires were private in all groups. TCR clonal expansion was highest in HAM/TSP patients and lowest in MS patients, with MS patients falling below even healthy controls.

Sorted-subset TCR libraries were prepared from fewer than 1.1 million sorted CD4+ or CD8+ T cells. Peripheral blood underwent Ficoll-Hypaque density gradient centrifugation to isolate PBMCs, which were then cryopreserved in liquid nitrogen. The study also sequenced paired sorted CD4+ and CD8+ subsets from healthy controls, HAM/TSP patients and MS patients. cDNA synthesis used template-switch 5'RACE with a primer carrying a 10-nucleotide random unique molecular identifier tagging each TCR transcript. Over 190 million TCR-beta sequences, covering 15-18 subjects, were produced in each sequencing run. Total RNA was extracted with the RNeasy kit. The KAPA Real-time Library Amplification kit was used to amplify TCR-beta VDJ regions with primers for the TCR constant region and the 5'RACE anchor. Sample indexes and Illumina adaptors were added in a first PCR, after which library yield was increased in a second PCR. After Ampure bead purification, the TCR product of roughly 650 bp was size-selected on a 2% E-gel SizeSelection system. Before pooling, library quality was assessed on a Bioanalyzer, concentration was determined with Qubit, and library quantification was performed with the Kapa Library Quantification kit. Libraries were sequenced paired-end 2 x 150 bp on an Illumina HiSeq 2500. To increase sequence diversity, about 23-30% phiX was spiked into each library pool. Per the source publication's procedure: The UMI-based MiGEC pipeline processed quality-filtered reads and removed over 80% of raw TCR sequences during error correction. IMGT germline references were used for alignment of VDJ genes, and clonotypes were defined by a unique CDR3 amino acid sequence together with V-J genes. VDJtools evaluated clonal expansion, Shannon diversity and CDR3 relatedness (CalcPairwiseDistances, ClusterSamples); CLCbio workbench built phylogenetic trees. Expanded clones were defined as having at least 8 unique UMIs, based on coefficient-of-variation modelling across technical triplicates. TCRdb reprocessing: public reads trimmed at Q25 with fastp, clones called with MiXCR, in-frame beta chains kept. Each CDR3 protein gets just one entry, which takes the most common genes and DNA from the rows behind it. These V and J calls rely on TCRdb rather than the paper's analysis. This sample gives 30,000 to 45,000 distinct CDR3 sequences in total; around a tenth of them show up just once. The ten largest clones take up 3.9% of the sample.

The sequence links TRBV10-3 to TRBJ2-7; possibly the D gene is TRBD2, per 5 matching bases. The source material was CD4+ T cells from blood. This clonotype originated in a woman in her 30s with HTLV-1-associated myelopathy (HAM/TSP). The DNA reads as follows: TGTGCCATCGCCCCGGGAAAGCACGAGCAGTACTTC. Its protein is CAIAPGKHEQYF.